Described below is a single T cell receptor (beta chain) sequence and its context. Germline CDR1 SGHTA, CDR2 FQGNSA. The CDR3 loop spans 15 amino acids. Losses at the gene ends were 7 bases for V and 3 bases for J; bases not matched to a gene: 10. This sample is part of a study of T cell changes during pregnancy in multiple sclerosis. Some clones are missing from TCRdb's copy, which holds only in-frame ones; the method was immunoSEQ multiplex PCR. Of approximately 39,000 clones in the sample, approximately 94% were seen once. This clonotype was sampled from a female donor with multiple sclerosis, enrolled in a pregnancy study. The specimen comprised CD4+ T cells from peripheral blood mononuclear cells, sampled in the second trimester of pregnancy. The chain carries TRBV7-2 and TRBJ2-7; 9 bases align to TRBD2. The CDR3 sequence is CASTPGGGANYEQYF. CDR3 DNA sequence: TGTGCCAGCACCCCAGGCGGGGGGGCGAACTACGAGCAGTACTTC.